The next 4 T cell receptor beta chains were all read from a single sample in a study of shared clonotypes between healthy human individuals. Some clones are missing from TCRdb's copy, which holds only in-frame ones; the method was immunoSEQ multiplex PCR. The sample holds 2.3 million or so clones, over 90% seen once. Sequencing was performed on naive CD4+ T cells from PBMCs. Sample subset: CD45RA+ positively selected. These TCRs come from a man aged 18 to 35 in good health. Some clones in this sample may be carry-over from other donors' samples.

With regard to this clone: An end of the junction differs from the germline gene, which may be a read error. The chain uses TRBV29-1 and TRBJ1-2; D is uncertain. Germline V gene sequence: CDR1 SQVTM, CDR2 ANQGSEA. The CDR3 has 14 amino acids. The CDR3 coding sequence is TGCAGCGTAGAAGGCTTATATTCTAACTATGGCTACACCTTC. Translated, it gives CSVEGLYSNYGYTF.

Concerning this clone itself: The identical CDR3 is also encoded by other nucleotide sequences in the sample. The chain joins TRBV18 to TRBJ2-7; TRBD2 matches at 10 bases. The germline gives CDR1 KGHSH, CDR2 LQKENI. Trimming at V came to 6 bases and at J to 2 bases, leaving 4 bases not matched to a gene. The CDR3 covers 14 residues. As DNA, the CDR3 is TGTGCCAGCTCCCGGACTAGCGGTGCCTACGAGCAGTACTTC. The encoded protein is CASSRTSGAYEQYF.

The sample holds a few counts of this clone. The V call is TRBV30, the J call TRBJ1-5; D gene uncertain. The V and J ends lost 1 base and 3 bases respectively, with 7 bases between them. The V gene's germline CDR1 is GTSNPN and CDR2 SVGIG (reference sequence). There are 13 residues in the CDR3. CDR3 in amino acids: CAWSEEYNQPQHF. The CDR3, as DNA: TGTGCCTGGAGTGAGGAGTACAATCAGCCCCAGCATTTT.

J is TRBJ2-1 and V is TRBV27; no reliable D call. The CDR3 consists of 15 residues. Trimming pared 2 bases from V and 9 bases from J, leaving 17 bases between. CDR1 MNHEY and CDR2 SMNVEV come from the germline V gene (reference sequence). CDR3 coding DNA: TGTGCCAGCAGTTTAGGGCACGGGTGGGGTCCTGAGCAGTTCTTC. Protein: CASSLGHGWGPEQFF.